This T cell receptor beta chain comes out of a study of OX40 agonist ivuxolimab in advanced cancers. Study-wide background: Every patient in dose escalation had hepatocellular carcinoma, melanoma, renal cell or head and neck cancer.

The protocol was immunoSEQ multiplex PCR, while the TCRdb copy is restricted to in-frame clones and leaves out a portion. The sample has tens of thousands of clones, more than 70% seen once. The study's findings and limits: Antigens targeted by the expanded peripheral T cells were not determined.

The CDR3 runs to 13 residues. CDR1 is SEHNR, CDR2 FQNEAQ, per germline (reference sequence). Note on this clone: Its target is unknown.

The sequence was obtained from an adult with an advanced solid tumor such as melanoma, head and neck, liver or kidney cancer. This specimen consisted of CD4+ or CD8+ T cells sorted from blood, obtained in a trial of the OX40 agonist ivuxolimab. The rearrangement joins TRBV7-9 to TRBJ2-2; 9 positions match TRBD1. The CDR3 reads CILGTGLTGELFF. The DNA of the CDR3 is TGTATCCTGGGGACAGGGCTTACCGGGGAGCTGTTTTTT.